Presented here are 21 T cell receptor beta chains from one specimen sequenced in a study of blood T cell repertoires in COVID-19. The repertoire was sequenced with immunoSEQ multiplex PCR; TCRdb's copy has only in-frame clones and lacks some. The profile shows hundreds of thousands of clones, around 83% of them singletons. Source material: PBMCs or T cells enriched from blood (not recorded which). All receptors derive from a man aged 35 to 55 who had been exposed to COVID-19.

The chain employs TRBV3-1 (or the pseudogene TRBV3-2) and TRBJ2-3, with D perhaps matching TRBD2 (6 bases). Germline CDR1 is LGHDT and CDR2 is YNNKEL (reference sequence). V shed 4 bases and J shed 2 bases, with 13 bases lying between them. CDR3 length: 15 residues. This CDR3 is CASSLRELSTDTQYF. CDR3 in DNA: TGTGCCAGCAGCCTACGGGAGTTATCCACAGATACGCAGTATTTT.

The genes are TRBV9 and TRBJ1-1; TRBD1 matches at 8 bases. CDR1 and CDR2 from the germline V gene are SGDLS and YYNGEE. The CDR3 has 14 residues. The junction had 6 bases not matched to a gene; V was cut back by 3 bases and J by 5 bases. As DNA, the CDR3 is TGTGCCAGCAGCGCAGGACAGGGTCGGACTGAAGCTTTCTTT. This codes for CASSAGQGRTEAFF.

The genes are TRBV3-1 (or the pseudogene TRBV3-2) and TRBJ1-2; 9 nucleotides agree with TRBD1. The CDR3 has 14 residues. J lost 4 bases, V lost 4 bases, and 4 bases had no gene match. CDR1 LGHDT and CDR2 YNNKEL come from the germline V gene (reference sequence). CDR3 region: CASSRPGQGYGYTF. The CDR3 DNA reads TGTGCCAGCAGCCGGCCGGGACAGGGCTATGGCTACACCTTC.

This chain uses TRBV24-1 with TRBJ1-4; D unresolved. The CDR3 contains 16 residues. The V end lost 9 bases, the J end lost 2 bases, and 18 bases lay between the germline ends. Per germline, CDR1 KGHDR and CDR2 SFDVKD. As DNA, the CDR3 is TGTGCCACCGACATAACCGGTACCCCCACTAATGAAAAACTGTTTTTT. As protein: CATDITGTPTNEKLFF.

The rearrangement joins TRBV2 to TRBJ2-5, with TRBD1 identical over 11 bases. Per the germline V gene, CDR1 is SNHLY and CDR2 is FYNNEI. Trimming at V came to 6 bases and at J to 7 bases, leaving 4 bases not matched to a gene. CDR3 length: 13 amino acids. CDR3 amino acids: CASRGQGDGTQYF. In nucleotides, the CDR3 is TGTGCCAGCAGGGGACAGGGGGACGGGACCCAGTACTTC.

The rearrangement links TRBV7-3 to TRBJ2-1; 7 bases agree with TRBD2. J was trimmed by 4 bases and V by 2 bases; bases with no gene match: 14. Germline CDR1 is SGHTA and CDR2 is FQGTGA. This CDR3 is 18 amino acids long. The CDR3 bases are TGTGCCAGCAGCTTAGAAGCGGGACGTCAAAGGCGTTACAATGAGCAGTTCTTC. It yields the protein CASSLEAGRQRRYNEQFF.

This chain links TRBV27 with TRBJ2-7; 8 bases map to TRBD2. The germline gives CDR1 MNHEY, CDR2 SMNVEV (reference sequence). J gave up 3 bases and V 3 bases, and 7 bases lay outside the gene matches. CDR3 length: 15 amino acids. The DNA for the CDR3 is TGTGCCAGCAGTTTCCCCCGAGCGGGAGTCTACGAGCAGTACTTC. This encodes CASSFPRAGVYEQYF.

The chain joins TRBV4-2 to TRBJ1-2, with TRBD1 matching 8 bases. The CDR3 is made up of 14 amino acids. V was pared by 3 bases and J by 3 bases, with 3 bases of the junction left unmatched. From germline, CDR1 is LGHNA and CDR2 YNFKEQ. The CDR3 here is CASSQWGQDYGYTF. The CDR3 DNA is TGTGCCAGCAGCCAGTGGGGACAGGACTATGGCTACACCTTC.

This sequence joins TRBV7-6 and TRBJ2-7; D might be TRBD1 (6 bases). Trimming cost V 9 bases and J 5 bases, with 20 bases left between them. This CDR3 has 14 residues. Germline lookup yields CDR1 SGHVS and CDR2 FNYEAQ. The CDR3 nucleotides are TGTGCCAGGGGTAAAACAGGGACGCTCAACGAGCAGTACTTC. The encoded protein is CARGKTGTLNEQYF.

The DNA for the CDR3 is TGTGCCAGTAGACCACACGGGGAGGGCCGAGATACGCAGTATTTT. Translation gives CASRPHGEGRDTQYF. The V call is TRBV19, the J call TRBJ2-3; 7 bases fit TRBD2. The germline V gene has CDR1 LNHDA and CDR2 SQIVND (reference sequence). The V and J ends lost 6 bases and 5 bases, in that order; junction bases with no gene match: 11. The CDR3 length is 15 residues.

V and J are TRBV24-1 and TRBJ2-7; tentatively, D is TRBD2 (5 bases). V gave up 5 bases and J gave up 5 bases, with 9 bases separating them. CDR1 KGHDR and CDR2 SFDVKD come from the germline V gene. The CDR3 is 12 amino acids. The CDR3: CATSARGNEQYF. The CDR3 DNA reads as TGTGCCACCAGTGCGAGAGGGAACGAGCAGTACTTC.

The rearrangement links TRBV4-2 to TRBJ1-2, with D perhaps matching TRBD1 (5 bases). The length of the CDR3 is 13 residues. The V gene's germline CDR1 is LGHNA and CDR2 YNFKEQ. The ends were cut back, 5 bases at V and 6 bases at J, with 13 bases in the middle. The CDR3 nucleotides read TGTGCCAGCAGCTGGACAACTCAGGATGGCTACACCTTC. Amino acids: CASSWTTQDGYTF.

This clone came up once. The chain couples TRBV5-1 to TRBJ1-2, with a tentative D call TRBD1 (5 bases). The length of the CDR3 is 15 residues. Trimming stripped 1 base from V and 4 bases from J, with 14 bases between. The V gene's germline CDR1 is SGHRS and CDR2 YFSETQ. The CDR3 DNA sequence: TGCGCCAGCAGCTTGAGTACGCAGGGTCGCTATGGCTACACCTTC. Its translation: CASSLSTQGRYGYTF.

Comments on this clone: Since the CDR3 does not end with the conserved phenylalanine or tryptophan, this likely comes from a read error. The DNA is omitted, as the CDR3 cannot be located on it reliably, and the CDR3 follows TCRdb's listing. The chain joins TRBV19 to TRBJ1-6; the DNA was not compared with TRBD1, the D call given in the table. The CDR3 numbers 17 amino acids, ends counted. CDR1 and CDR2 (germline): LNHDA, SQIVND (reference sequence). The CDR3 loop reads CASSIGRNRGSTLGVQL.

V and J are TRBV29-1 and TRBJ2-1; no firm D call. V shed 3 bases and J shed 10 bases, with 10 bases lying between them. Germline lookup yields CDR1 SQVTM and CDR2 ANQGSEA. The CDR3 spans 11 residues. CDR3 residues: CSVEGAAEQFF. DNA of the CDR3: TGCAGCGTTGAGGGTGCGGCGGAGCAGTTCTTC.

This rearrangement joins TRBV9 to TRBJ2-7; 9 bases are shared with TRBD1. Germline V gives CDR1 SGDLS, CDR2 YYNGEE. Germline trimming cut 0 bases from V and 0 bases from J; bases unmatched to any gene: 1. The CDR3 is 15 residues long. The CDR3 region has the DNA TGTGCCAGCAGCGTAGGGGGACAGGGCTCCTACGAGCAGTACTTC. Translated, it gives CASSVGGQGSYEQYF.

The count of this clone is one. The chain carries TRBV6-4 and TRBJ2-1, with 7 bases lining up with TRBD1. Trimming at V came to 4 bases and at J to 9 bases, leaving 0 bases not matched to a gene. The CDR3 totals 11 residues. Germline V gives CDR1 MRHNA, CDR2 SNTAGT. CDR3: CASSAGGEQFF. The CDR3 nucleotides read TGTGCCAGCAGTGCAGGGGGTGAGCAGTTCTTC.

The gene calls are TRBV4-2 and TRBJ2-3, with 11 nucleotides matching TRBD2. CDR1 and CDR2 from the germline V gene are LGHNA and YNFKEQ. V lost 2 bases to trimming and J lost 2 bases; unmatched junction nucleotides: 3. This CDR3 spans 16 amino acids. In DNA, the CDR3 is TGTGCCAGCAGCCAAAGACTAGCGGGATCCACAGATACGCAGTATTTT. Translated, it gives CASSQRLAGSTDTQYF.

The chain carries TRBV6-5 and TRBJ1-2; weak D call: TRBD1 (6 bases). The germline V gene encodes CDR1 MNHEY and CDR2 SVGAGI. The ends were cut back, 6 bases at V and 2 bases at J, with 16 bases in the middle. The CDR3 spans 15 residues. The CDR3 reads CASRMTTGSNYGYTF. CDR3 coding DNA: TGTGCCAGCAGAATGACGACAGGTTCCAACTATGGCTACACCTTC.

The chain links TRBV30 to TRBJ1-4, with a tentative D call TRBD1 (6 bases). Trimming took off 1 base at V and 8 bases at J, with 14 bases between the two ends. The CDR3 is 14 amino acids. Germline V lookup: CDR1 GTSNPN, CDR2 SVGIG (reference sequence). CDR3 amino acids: CAWSAQGRREKLFF. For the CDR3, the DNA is TGTGCCTGGAGTGCCCAGGGGCGGCGGGAAAAACTGTTTTTT.

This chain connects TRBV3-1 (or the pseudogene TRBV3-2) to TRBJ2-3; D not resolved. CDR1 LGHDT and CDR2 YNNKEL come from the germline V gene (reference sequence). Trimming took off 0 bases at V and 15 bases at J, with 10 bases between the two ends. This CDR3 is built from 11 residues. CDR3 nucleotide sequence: TGTGCCAGCAGCCAAGAAAGACTGGTTTATTTT. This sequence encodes CASSQERLVYF.